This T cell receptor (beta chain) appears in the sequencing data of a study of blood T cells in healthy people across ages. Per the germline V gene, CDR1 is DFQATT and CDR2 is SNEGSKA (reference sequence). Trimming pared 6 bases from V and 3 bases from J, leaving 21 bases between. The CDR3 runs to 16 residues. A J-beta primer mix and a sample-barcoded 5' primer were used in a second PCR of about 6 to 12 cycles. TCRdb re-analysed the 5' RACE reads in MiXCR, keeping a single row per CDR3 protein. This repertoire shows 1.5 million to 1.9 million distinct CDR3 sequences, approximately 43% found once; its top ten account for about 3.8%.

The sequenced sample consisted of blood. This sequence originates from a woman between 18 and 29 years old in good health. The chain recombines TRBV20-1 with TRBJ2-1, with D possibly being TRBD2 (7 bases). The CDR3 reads CSAREVGEGDYNEQFF. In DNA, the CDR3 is TGCAGTGCGAGGGAGGTGGGGGAGGGGGACTACAATGAGCAGTTCTTC.